This T cell receptor (beta chain) was sequenced in a study of STAT5B mutations in CD4+ large granular lymphocyte leukemia. Study-wide background: Among healthy controls, a particular HLA allele went with more CDR3 'QG' motifs.

Broader study findings: Data were not HLA-matched across samples.

Turning to this clone: Antigen: not known.

Produced via immunoSEQ multiplex PCR; TCRdb's table is partial and in-frame only. This table holds 30,000 to 40,000 clones, roughly 71% found once. The junction had 12 bases not matched to a gene; V was cut back by 3 bases and J by 2 bases. The germline V gene has CDR1 SGHTA and CDR2 FQGTGA. The CDR3 runs 17 residues. The sequence came from a human donor in good health. V and J are TRBV7-3 and TRBJ2-7; 8 nucleotides agree with TRBD2. The sequenced material came from CD4+ T cells from blood buffy coats. In DNA, the CDR3 is TGTGCCAGCAGCTTGGCGGGGGGCAGCGGGGCTACCTACGAGCAGTACTTC. Translating it yields CASSLAGGSGATYEQYF.